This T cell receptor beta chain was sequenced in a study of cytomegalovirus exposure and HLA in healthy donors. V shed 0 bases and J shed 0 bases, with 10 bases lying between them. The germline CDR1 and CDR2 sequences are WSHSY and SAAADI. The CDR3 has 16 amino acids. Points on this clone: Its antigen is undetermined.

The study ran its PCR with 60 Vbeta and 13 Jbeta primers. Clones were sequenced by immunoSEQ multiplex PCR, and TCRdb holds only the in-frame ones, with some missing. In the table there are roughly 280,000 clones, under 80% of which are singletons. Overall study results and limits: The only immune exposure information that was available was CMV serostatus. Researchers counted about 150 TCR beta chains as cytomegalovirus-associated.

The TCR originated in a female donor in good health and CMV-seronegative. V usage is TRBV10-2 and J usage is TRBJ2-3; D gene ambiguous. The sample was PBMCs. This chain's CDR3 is CASSESSLPSTDTQYF. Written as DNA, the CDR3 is TGCGCCAGCAGTGAGTCGAGCCTGCCGAGCACAGATACGCAGTATTTT.